This record looks at one T cell receptor (beta chain) sequence and its context. The record originates from a study of blood T cell repertoires in COVID-19. The wider study: Sample material is recorded as cDNA or gDNA derived from T cells, B-cell-depleted T cells, or PBMCs.

The assay was immunoSEQ multiplex PCR, and TCRdb's table has in-frame clones only and misses some. The data contain around 30,000 clones, approximately 90% of them seen just once; the ten biggest clones take up roughly 6%. Germline V lookup: CDR1 LNHDA, CDR2 SQIVND (reference sequence). Trimming shortened V by 0 bases and J by 5 bases, and 14 bases separated the two germline ends. This CDR3 has 16 amino acids. The clonotype was recovered from a human donor in a cohort sampled during active COVID-19. Material for sequencing was peripheral blood. The V and J genes are TRBV19 and TRBJ2-1; possibly TRBD2 for D (5 bases). The CDR3 DNA reads TGTGCCAGTAGTATAGATCCGGGAAGGGCAAACAATGAGCAGTTCTTC. Translation gives CASSIDPGRANNEQFF.